These T cell receptor beta chains were read from a single sample in a study of T cells in Graves' hyperthyroidism and ophthalmopathy. MiXCR, run by TCRdb on the multiplex PCR reads, gives a single entry per CDR3 protein. The repertoire has about 380,000 distinct CDR3 sequences, approximately 14% of them found once; the top ten carry around a fifth. What was sequenced was blood. These receptors all stem from a woman in her twenties or thirties with Graves' ophthalmopathy. CDR3s include the opening cysteine and the closing phenylalanine or tryptophan. A D gene is named only where the DNA matches it firmly. Some rows mark clone size as missing; the rest say once, few, many or name a class of expanded clone.

v_gene,j_gene,abundance,d_gene,CDR3aa,CDR3nt
TRBV14,TRBJ1-2,many,-,CASSQDLRHLTLPNYGYTF,TGTGCCAGCAGCCAAGATCTTCGGCATCTCACTCTTCCTAACTATGGCTACACCTTC
TRBV6-1,TRBJ1-5,many,-,CASSEAWSNQPQHF,TGTGCCAGCAGTGAAGCTTGGAGCAATCAGCCCCAGCATTTT
TRBV11-2,TRBJ1-1,few,-,CASSLEGGVFEAFF,TGTGCCAGCAGCTTAGAGGGGGGTGTGTTCGAAGCTTTCTTT
TRBV6-1,TRBJ2-1,-,TRBD2,CASIHYWVGGVYNEQFF,TGTGCCAGCATCCATTACTGGGTGGGGGGGGTATACAATGAGCAGTTCTTC
TRBV28,TRBJ2-4,many,TRBD1,CASSLGTVANIQYF,TGTGCCAGCAGTTTAGGGACAGTAGCTAACATTCAGTACTTC
TRBV7-9,TRBJ2-7,many,-,CASSQAEGYSSYEQYF,TGTGCCAGCAGCCAAGCGGAGGGCTATAGCTCCTACGAGCAGTACTTC
TRBV7-9,TRBJ2-5,many,-,CASSRPQETQYF,TGTGCCAGCAGCCGGCCCCAAGAGACCCAGTACTTC
TRBV12-3/TRBV12-4,TRBJ1-3,few,-,CASRVGGNSGNTIYF,TGTGCCAGCAGGGTAGGGGGGAACTCGGGAAACACCATATATTTT
TRBV29-1,TRBJ1-1,few,-,CSVAQGPGTEAFF,TGCAGCGTTGCCCAGGGGCCGGGCACTGAAGCTTTCTTT
TRBV30,TRBJ2-7,many,TRBD2,CAWSPTSGFHEQYF,TGTGCCTGGAGTCCGACTAGCGGGTTCCACGAGCAGTACTTC
TRBV28,TRBJ1-2,many,TRBD1,CASSLTPGTGAIYGYTF,TGTGCCAGCAGTCTCACCCCTGGGACAGGGGCAATCTATGGCTACACCTTC
TRBV11-2,TRBJ2-1,many,-,CASSSDSRSYNEQFF,TGTGCCAGCAGCTCGGACAGCCGCTCCTACAATGAGCAGTTCTTC
TRBV6-1,TRBJ1-3,many,TRBD1,CASRLQGTENTIYF,TGTGCCAGCAGGCTACAGGGGACCGAAAACACCATATATTTT
TRBV20-1,TRBJ1-1,-,-,CSADRRAEAFF,TGCAGTGCTGACCGACGGGCTGAAGCTTTCTTT
TRBV12-5,TRBJ2-7,many,TRBD1,CASGLGGQGNEQYF,TGTGCTAGTGGTTTAGGAGGACAGGGCAACGAGCAGTACTTC
TRBV28,TRBJ1-4,-,TRBD1,CASRTFRDRDRGYEKLFF,TGTGCCAGCAGAACTTTCCGAGACCGGGACAGGGGATATGAAAAACTGTTTTTT
TRBV7-8,TRBJ2-6,few,-,CASSLRWTAPRSGANVLTF,TGTGCCAGCAGCTTAAGGTGGACTGCCCCCCGCTCTGGGGCCAACGTCCTGACTTTC
TRBV20-1,TRBJ1-2,few,-,CSARDGGHTGYTF,TGCAGTGCTAGAGATGGAGGGCATACTGGCTACACCTTC
TRBV5-6,TRBJ1-1,many,TRBD1,CASSLLHDRGTEAFF,TGTGCCAGCAGCTTGCTCCACGACAGGGGTACTGAAGCTTTCTTT
TRBV6-2/TRBV6-3,TRBJ1-5,-,TRBD1,CASSKSDVDRGLNQPQHF,TGTGCCAGCAGTAAATCAGACGTGGACAGGGGGCTTAATCAGCCCCAGCATTTT
TRBV6-1,TRBJ1-5,few,TRBD1,CASIWTGALGNQPQHF,TGTGCCAGCATTTGGACAGGGGCCTTGGGCAATCAGCCCCAGCATTTT
TRBV7-2,TRBJ1-5,many,-,CASSLDRNNQPQHF,TGTGCCAGCAGCTTAGACAGGAATAATCAGCCCCAGCATTTT
TRBV29-1,TRBJ2-7,many,-,CSVGGGGSYEQYF,TGCAGCGTTGGGGGAGGGGGCTCCTACGAGCAGTACTTC
TRBV11-3,TRBJ1-6,many,-,CASSLRQDPGNSPLHF,TGTGCCAGCAGCTTACGACAGGACCCTGGCAATTCACCCCTCCACTTT